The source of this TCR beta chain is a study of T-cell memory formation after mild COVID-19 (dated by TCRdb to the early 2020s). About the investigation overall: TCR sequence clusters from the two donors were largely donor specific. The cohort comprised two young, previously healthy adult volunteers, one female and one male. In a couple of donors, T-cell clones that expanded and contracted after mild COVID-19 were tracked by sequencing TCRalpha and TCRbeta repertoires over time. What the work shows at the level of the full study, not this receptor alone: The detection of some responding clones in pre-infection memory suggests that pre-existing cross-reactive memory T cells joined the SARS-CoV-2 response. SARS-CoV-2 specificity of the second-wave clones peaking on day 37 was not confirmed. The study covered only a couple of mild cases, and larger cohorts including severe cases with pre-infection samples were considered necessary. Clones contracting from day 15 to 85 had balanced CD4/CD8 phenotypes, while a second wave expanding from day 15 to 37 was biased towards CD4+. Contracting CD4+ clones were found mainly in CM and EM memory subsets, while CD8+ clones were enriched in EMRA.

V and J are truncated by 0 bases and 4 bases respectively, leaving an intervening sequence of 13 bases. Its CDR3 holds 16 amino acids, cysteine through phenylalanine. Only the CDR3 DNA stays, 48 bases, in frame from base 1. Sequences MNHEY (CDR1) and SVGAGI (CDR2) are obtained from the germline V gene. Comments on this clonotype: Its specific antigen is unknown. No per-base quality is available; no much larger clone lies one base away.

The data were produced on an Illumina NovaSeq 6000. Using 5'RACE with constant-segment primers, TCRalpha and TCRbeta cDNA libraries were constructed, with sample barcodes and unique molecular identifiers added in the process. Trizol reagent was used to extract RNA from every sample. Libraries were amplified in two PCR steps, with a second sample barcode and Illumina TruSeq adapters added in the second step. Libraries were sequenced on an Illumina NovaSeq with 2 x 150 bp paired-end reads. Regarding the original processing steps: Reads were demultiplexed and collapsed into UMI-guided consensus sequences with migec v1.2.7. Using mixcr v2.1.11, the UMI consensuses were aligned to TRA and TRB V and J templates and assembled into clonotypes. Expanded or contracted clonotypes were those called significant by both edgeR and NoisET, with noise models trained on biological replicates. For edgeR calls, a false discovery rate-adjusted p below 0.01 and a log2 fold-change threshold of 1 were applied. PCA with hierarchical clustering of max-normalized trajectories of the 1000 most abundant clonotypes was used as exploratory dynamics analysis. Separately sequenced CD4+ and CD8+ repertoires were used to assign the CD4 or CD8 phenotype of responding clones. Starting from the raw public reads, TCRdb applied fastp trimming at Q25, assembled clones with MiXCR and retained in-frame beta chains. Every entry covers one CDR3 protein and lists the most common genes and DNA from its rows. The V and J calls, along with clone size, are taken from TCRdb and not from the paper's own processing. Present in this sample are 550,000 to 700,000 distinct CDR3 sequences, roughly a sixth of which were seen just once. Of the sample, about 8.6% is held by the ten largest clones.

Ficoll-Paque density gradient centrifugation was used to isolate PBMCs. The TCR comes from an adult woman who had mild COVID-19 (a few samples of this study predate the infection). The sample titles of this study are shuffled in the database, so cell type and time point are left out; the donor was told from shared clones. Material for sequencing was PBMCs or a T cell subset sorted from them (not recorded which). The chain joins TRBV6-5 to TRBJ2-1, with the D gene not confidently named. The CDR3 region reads CASSYSESWGYNEQFF. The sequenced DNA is TGTGCCAGCAGTTACTCCGAGTCTTGGGGTTACAATGAGCAGTTCTTC.